This T cell receptor beta chain was documented in a study of Ad26.COV2.S vaccination and SARS-CoV-2 variants. Study-level information: Doses of Ad26.COV2.S were injected into muscle once or twice, 56 days apart.

Using immunoSEQ multiplex PCR, the repertoire was profiled, and TCRdb retains in-frame clones only, with some absent. The sample includes hundreds of thousands of clones, approximately 86% of them seen just once. CDR1 KGHSH and CDR2 LQKENI come from the germline V gene. Trimming at V came to 1 base and at J to 6 bases, leaving 7 bases not matched to a gene. This CDR3 comprises 15 residues. The treatment is: around 19 received Ad26.COV2.S at low or high dose, single or two shots; a few received placebo; per-sample allocation not given. Sampling happened 63 days after the first vaccine or placebo injection. This adult donor, from Boston, was 18-55 years old. Ad26.COV2.S expressed prefusion-stabilized spike from the original Wuhan strain. A single count supports this clone.

The TCR comes from a person aged 18-65 years who received the Ad26.COV2.S COVID-19 vaccine or a placebo. Here the sequenced sample was peripheral blood, taken in a trial of Ad26.COV2.S vaccine versus placebo. The chain couples TRBV18 to TRBJ1-2, with TRBD1 matching 8 bases. The CDR3 spells CASSPLDRVGNGYTF. The CDR3 nucleotides read TGTGCCAGCTCACCACTGGACAGGGTTGGAAATGGCTACACCTTC.